This TCR beta chain derives from a study of PD-1 blockade in mismatch repair-deficient tumors (dated by TCRdb to the late 2010s). Broadly, across the study: Between late 2013 and September 2016, the trial enrolled around 91 consecutive patients with 12 mismatch repair-deficient cancer types, every one of whom had been previously treated and was progressing. Deep sequencing of TCR CDR3 regions was used to track tumor-associated T cell clones in peripheral blood of patients responding to PD-1 blockade.

As for this clone: There is no known antigen for this receptor. Base quality data are lacking; no much larger clone is found one base away.

Mismatch repair deficiency was established in every enrolled patient by polymerase chain reaction or immunohistochemistry. A few patients who responded to pembrolizumab therapy underwent TCR sequencing. In the phase II trial, pembrolizumab PD-1 blockade was tested prospectively in advanced mismatch repair-deficient cancers, no matter which tissue of origin the cancers came from. Peripheral blood T cell samples were collected serially, before PD-1 blockade began and at several time points afterward. Blood sampling time points were reported as weeks after the first dose of pembrolizumab. From cysteine to phenylalanine, the CDR3 is 14 amino acids long. Here the CDR3 DNA is all that survives: 42 bases in frame from base 1. Via the germline V gene, CDR1 is MDHEN and CDR2 SYDVKM. V was cut back by 5 bases and J by 2 bases, leaving a gap of 13 bases between them. Study-wide conclusions, independent of this receptor: Tumor-resident clones, often undetectable in blood before treatment, expanded rapidly after pembrolizumab and then contracted, generally before radiologic responses.

Receptors were amplified or captured by the immunoSEQ multiplex PCR assay. What TCRdb holds here is the immuneACCESS table cut down to in-frame rearrangements. Part of the clones is not present; checked against another copy, under half of the missing clones reflect an unresolved V gene, and the others are unexplained. The sample records some 66,000 clones, around 88% of which are singletons. Around 13% of the sample comes from the top ten. The V gene is TRBV28 and the J gene is TRBJ2-7, with the D gene too uncertain to name. The input for sequencing was peripheral blood, taken 52 weeks after starting pembrolizumab. The receptor's source is an adult with mismatch repair-deficient cancer. The encoded CDR3 is CASSGPDEAYEQYF. The nucleotide sequence reads TGTGCCAGCAGTGGCCCCGACGAAGCCTACGAGCAGTACTTC.